In this sample, the clone carrying this TCR beta chain turned up once. The data originate from a study of T-cell reconstitution after alpha-beta-depleted transplantation in children. Losses at the gene ends were 5 bases for V and 4 bases for J; bases not matched to a gene: 12. Germline CDR1 SGHDT, CDR2 YYEEEE. This CDR3 has 17 amino acids. For TCRbeta, the library was prepared with unique molecular identifiers. One entry per CDR3 protein results from TCRdb running MiXCR on the PCR reads. This sample yields 600,000 to 700,000 distinct CDR3 sequences, of which approximately 17% are seen a single time; 1.1% belongs to the top ten.

This sequence originates from a human donor who donated a stem cell graft to a child with acute myeloid leukemia. Sequencing was performed on PBMCs from the stem cell graft donor, taken from the stem cell graft. This chain links TRBV5-6 with TRBJ2-2, with 9 bases that match TRBD1. For the CDR3, the DNA is TGTGCCAGCAGTTCCGGGACAGGGATTTGGGGCACCGGGGAGCTGTTTTTT. This sequence encodes CASSSGTGIWGTGELFF.